This T cell receptor beta chain was found in a study of lymphopenia after photon versus proton radiotherapy (dated by TCRdb to the late 2010s). About the investigation overall: Photon and proton radiation therapy were compared by the study for their immunological effects in patients with gastrointestinal tumors who developed high-grade lymphopenia. A cohort of around 20 patients with gastrointestinal tumors who received either photon or proton therapy and subsequently developed lymphopenia was included. The goal of the study was to describe how the two radiation modalities differ in their effects on the immune system.

Receptor amplification or capture employed the immunoSEQ multiplex PCR assay. T cell repertoires were profiled with deep sequencing of rearranged TCR beta loci together with multiparametric flow cytometry. TCRdb retrieved this table from immuneACCESS and kept in-frame rearrangements only. Not all clones are present; in checked studies, unresolved V genes account for under half, and no reason is known for the remainder. The sample table shows around 18,000 clones, and roughly nine tenths are seen once. The ten largest clones represent about a tenth of the sample. As concerns this clone: Its recognized antigen is unknown. Base qualities were left out, and no much larger clone turns up one base away.

The CDR3 has 18 amino acids, counting the end cysteine and phenylalanine. Of the read, only the CDR3 DNA is kept; its 54 bases are in frame from base 1. The CDR1 and CDR2 encoded by the germline V gene are SGHRS and YFSETQ. Relative to germline, V is missing 3 bases and J is missing 4 bases, with 10 bases of the junction outside any gene match. On the study overall, not on this receptor specifically: The authors looked at the survival association only in patients who died, and they framed better survival with proton therapy as a possibility rather than a demonstrated result. Once the lymphocyte count had reached its nadir, the repertoires of photon-treated patients showed oligoclonal expansion, particularly of CD8+ Temra cells, and this expansion drove the decline in diversity. Proton-treated patients stayed relatively stable during treatment, while photon-treated patients lost naive T cells and TCR diversity and gained effector/memory populations. Across the cohort, an inverse correlation was found between a larger post-nadir drop in TCR diversity and overall survival time among patients who died.

The rearranged chain carries TRBV5-1 and TRBJ2-2; the central 12 bases match TRBD2. The source was peripheral blood, collected from a patient treated with proton-based radiotherapy. The clonotype originates from a man between 65 and 85 years old with pancreatic cancer. The CDR3 corresponds to CASSSRPTSGRVTGELFF. The nucleotides are TGCGCCAGCAGCTCTAGGCCGACTAGCGGGAGAGTCACCGGGGAGCTGTTTTTT. Beyond the CDR3, the reference TRBV5-1 and TRBJ2-2 genes provide the residues; the full variable domain reads: KAGVTQTPRYLIKTRGQQVTLSCSPISGHRSVSWYQQTPGQGLQFLFEYFSETQRNKGNFPGRFSGRQFSNSRSEMNVSTLELGDSALYLCASSSRPTSGRVTGELFFGEGSRLTVL.